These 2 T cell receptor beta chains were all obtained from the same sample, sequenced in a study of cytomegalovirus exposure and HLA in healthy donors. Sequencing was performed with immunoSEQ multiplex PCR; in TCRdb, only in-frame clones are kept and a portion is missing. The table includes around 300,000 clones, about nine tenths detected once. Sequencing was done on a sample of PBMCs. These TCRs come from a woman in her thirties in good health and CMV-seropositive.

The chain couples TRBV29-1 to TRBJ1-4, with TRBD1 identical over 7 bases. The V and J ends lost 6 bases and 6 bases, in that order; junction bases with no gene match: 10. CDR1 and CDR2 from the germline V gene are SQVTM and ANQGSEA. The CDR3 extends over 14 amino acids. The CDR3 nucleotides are TGCAGCGTGAAGAACAGGGGCTACGATGAAAAACTGTTTTTT. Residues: CSVKNRGYDEKLFF.

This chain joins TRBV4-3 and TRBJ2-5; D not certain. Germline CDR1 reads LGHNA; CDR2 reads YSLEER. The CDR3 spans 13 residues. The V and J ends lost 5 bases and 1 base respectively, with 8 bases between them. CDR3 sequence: CASSFRIQETQYF. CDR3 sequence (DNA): TGCGCCAGCAGCTTCAGGATCCAAGAGACCCAGTACTTC.